The 2 T cell receptor beta chains in this list originate from one sample, sequenced in a study of blood T cell repertoires in COVID-19. The table came from immunoSEQ multiplex PCR; TCRdb's copy has only in-frame clones and leaves some out. The table shows around 160,000 clones, with 82% occurring only once. The sequenced material came from peripheral blood. Receptors were obtained from a human donor with acute or convalescent COVID-19. The donor label of this sample is uncertain.

This clone was observed a handful of times. The rearrangement joins TRBV5-4 to TRBJ2-3; TRBD1 might be the D (6 bases). Deletions cut 2 bases from V and 0 bases from J, with 13 bases between. The CDR3 extends over 16 amino acids. The germline V gene has CDR1 SGHNT and CDR2 YYREEE (reference sequence). CDR3 protein: CASSFLQGGSTDTQYF. CDR3 bases: TGTGCCAGCAGCTTCCTACAGGGCGGAAGCACAGATACGCAGTATTTT.

The V call is TRBV19, the J call TRBJ2-1; 8 bases line up with TRBD2. This CDR3 spans 13 amino acids. With 7 bases clipped from V and 9 bases from J, the junction kept 8 bases outside the gene matches. The germline CDR1 and CDR2 sequences are LNHDA and SQIVND (reference sequence). This CDR3 is CASTTDLAGEQFF. For the CDR3, the DNA is TGTGCCAGTACCACCGATCTAGCGGGTGAGCAGTTCTTC. Based on the CDR3 plus reference TRBV19 and TRBJ2-1, the full variable domain is DGGITQSPKYLFRKEGQNVTLSCEQNLNHDAMYWYRQDPGQGLRLIYYSQIVNDFQKGDIAEGYSVSREKKESFPLTVTSAQKNPTAFYLCASTTDLAGEQFFGPGTRLTVL.